This is a list of T cell receptor beta chains from one sample in a study of Ad26.COV2.S vaccination and SARS-CoV-2 variants. The table came from immunoSEQ multiplex PCR; TCRdb's copy has only in-frame clones and leaves some out. Of 400,000 to 450,000 clones in the sample, about nine tenths were seen once. Source: peripheral blood, taken in a trial of Ad26.COV2.S vaccine versus placebo. These receptors originate from a person aged 18-60 years who received the Ad26.COV2.S COVID-19 vaccine or a placebo. CDR3s include the opening cysteine and the closing phenylalanine or tryptophan. The D gene is left open where the match is weak. Where a row states a size, it is once, few, many or the class of an expanded clone; other rows omit it.

d_call	v_call	cdr3_length	clone_size	j_call	cdr3_nt	cdr3_aa
NA	TRBV27	15	NA	TRBJ2-7	TGTGCCAGCAGTTTATTAGGCGAGGCGCCCTACGAGCAGTACTTC	CASSLLGEAPYEQYF
NA	TRBV27	13	NA	TRBJ2-7	TGTGCCAGCAGGGACATCACTCTGTACGAGCAGTACTTC	CASRDITLYEQYF
NA	TRBV10-3	14	NA	TRBJ2-3	TGTGCCATCAGGTCGGGTGGCAACACAGATACGCAGTATTTT	CAIRSGGNTDTQYF
TRBD1	TRBV3-1/TRBV3-2	17	few	TRBJ2-7	TGTGCCAGCAGCCGGCCCCGGGGGAGACAGGGGCACTACGAGCAGTACTTC	CASSRPRGRQGHYEQYF
TRBD2	TRBV13	19	NA	TRBJ2-2	TGTGCCAGCAGCCCGGGACTAGCGGGAGGGTCGCGTCGCACCGGGGAGCTGTTTTTT	CASSPGLAGGSRRTGELFF
TRBD1	TRBV5-4	18	NA	TRBJ2-7	TGTGCCAGCAGCACTACTCGGACAGGTAGAAAAAGCTCCTACGAGCAGTACTTC	CASSTTRTGRKSSYEQYF
TRBD2	TRBV9	13	NA	TRBJ2-7	TGTGCCAGCAGCGCCGGACTAGCGGGGGAGCAGTACTTC	CASSAGLAGEQYF
NA	TRBV7-3	16	NA	TRBJ2-2	TGTGCCAGCAGCTTCGGCGTAGCCCAGAACACCGGGGAGCTGTTTTTT	CASSFGVAQNTGELFF
TRBD2	TRBV7-2	19	NA	TRBJ2-7	TGTGCCAGCAGCTTGTATCCCCGGGAGGGCAGGGGATTTAGCTACGAGCAGTACTTC	CASSLYPREGRGFSYEQYF
NA	TRBV28	13	NA	TRBJ2-2	TGTGCCAGCAGTTTTGTGGGGGCCGGGGAGCTGTTTTTT	CASSFVGAGELFF
NA	TRBV9	15	NA	TRBJ2-7	TGTGCCAGCAGCGTAGGGTGGGCAAAAACCTACGAGCAGTACTTC	CASSVGWAKTYEQYF
NA	TRBV27	14	NA	TRBJ1-6	TGTGCCAGCAGTTTACAGAGATCCGATTCACCCCTCCACTTT	CASSLQRSDSPLHF
NA	TRBV9	13	NA	TRBJ1-1	TGTGCCAGCAGCGTAGGACAGCTCACTGAAGCTTTCTTT	CASSVGQLTEAFF
TRBD2	TRBV3-1/TRBV3-2	15	NA	TRBJ2-1	TGTGCCAGCAGCCAAGATCTAGCGGGGTACAATGAGCAGTTCTTC	CASSQDLAGYNEQFF